Below, one TCR beta chain is given with its context. With 0 bases removed from V and 6 bases from J, the gap between germline ends came to 12 bases. The CDR3 is 15 amino acids. Germline lookup yields CDR1 MGHRA and CDR2 YSYEKL. The data belong to a study of T cell changes during pregnancy in multiple sclerosis. The assay was immunoSEQ multiplex PCR, and TCRdb's table has in-frame clones only and misses some. The table includes around 30,000 clones, over 85% detected once. The source was CD8+ T cells from peripheral blood mononuclear cells, collected in the first trimester of pregnancy. The chain joins TRBV4-1 to TRBJ1-5; a possible D gene is TRBD1 (5 bases). This receptor was obtained from a female donor with multiple sclerosis, enrolled in a pregnancy study. CDR3 sequence reads: CASSQDSGQGQPQHF. The CDR3 DNA follows: TGCGCCAGCAGCCAAGATTCCGGGCAGGGTCAGCCCCAGCATTTT.